A single sample is the source of the 5 T cell receptor beta chains below, sequenced in a study of cytomegalovirus exposure and HLA in healthy donors. Use of 60 Vbeta and 13 Jbeta primers characterized the PCR. The data were produced by immunoSEQ multiplex PCR, yet TCRdb's version contains in-frame clones alone and is incomplete. This sample's table has 70,000 or so clones. The sample comprised PBMCs. Source of these receptors: a boy aged 5-17 years in good health and CMV-seronegative.

The chain is built from TRBV6-5 and TRBJ1-2, with D possibly being TRBD1 (6 bases). Trimming removed 5 bases at V and 4 bases at J, with 14 bases between. CDR3 length equals 14 residues. Per the germline V gene, CDR1 is MNHEY and CDR2 is SVGAGI. CDR3 DNA: TGTGCCAGCAGTGAACAAACAGGGATCTATGGCTACACCTTC. Its translation: CASSEQTGIYGYTF.

The CDR3 coding sequence is TGTGCCAGCAGTTATCCGATGACAGGGGGGAACACTGAAGCTTTCTTT. Translated: CASSYPMTGGNTEAFF. The rearrangement links TRBV6-6 to TRBJ1-1; 9 nucleotides align to TRBD1. V dropped 3 bases and J dropped 1; count of bases not matched to a gene: 6. Germline V gene sequence: CDR1 MNHNY, CDR2 SVGAGI (reference sequence). The CDR3 has 16 amino acids.

J is TRBJ2-1 and V is TRBV4-1, with 12 bases matching TRBD2. The length of the CDR3 is 22 residues. Germline lookup yields CDR1 MGHRA and CDR2 YSYEKL. The V and J ends lost 6 bases and 1 base, in that order; junction bases with no gene match: 22. The CDR3 spells CASRHTQGLAGGPSGSYNEQFF. The CDR3 nucleotides read TGCGCCAGCAGACACACACAGGGGCTAGCGGGGGGGCCTTCGGGATCCTACAATGAGCAGTTCTTC.

For the CDR3, the DNA is TGTGCCAGCAGCAGGGGGACAGGGAAGGTTGTCTACGAGCAGTACTTC. Its translation is CASSRGTGKVVYEQYF. The chain has TRBV5-6 and TRBJ2-7; 9 positions match TRBD1. The trim removed 4 bases at V and 3 bases at J, leaving 11 bases unmatched. In germline, CDR1 is SGHDT, CDR2 YYEEEE. The CDR3 is 16 residues long.

V is TRBV30 and J is TRBJ1-2; 11 positions agree with TRBD1. From germline, CDR1 is GTSNPN and CDR2 SVGIG (reference sequence). The CDR3 runs to 13 residues. After removal of 3 bases from V and 7 bases from J, the junction contained 4 bases not matched to a gene. The CDR3 protein is CAWRDRGRGGYTF. The CDR3 DNA sequence: TGTGCCTGGAGGGACAGGGGGCGGGGTGGCTACACCTTC.